This entry is about one T cell receptor (beta chain). The data belong to a study of blood T cell repertoires in COVID-19. The method was immunoSEQ multiplex PCR; TCRdb's version includes in-frame clones alone and lacks a portion of them. The sample records roughly 160,000 clones, roughly 83% being singletons. V dropped 6 bases and J dropped 4; count of bases not matched to a gene: 11. Germline values: CDR1 KGHSH, CDR2 LQKENI. This CDR3 is built from 16 residues. This chain connects TRBV18 to TRBJ2-1; 8 bases line up with TRBD1. The sequencing input was peripheral blood. This receptor was identified in a woman aged 55-69 years with acute or convalescent COVID-19. CDR3 sequence (DNA): TGTGCCAGCTCGTCGGACAGGGAGCAAGGTTACAATGAGCAGTTCTTC. Its protein is CASSSDREQGYNEQFF.